The 9 T cell receptor beta chains given below trace back to one sample, sequenced in a study of blood T cells in healthy people across ages. It was with a sample-barcoded 5' primer and a J-beta primer mix that a second PCR of roughly 7 to 12 cycles was run. TCRdb analysed the 5' RACE reads with MiXCR anew, one entry per CDR3 protein. The profile shows roughly 1,800,000 distinct CDR3 sequences, 49% of them singletons. The material sequenced was blood. The receptors here all came from a woman between 40 and 50 years old in good health.

The V gene is TRBV6-5, the J gene TRBJ2-1, with 13 bases lining up with TRBD2. The J call is uncertain, as TRBJ2-7 better fits the DNA end. CDR3 size: 15 residues. Per germline, CDR1 MNHEY and CDR2 SVGAGI. The CDR3 sequence: CASSGLAGAYNEQYF. The CDR3 DNA follows: TGTGCCAGCAGTGGACTAGCGGGGGCTTACAATGAGCAGTACTTC.

The chain joins TRBV6-5 to TRBJ2-7, with 10 bases aligning to TRBD1. With V trimmed by 0 bases and J by 3 bases, 8 bases remained unmatched. CDR1 is MNHEY and CDR2 is SVGAGI in the germline V gene. The CDR3 covers 17 residues. The CDR3 is CASSYSTLGQGDYEQYF. As DNA, the CDR3 is TGTGCCAGCAGTTACTCTACCCTCGGACAGGGGGACTACGAGCAGTACTTC.

J is TRBJ2-7 and V is TRBV5-1; TRBD1 agrees at 8 bases. CDR1 is SGHRS and CDR2 is YFSETQ in the germline V gene. After removal of 5 bases from V and 3 bases from J, the junction contained 4 bases not matched to a gene. This CDR3 region has 13 residues. The CDR3 DNA follows: TGCGCCAGCAGATCCGGACAGGGCTACGAGCAGTACTTC. Translating it yields CASRSGQGYEQYF.

Note on this clonotype: Germline and junction disagree at one end, which may indicate a read error. The chain links TRBV7-7 to TRBJ2-2; the match to TRBD2 covers 14 bases. Per germline, CDR1 SSHAT and CDR2 FNYEAQ (reference sequence). CDR3 size: 17 residues. The CDR3 DNA reads as TGTGCTAGCAGCCCGACTAGCGGGGGGGTATTCCCCGGGGAGCTGTTTTTT. Its protein is CASSPTSGGVFPGELFF.

The chain employs TRBV7-9 and TRBJ2-3; the D gene could be TRBD1 or TRBD2 (6 bases each). The CDR3 is made up of 14 amino acids. The V gene lost 5 bases and the J gene lost 5 bases, with 14 bases spanning the gap. Germline lookup yields CDR1 SEHNR and CDR2 FQNEAQ (reference sequence). CDR3: CASSMGGPVDTQYF. Here the CDR3 DNA reads TGTGCCAGCAGCATGGGGGGCCCCGTAGATACGCAGTATTTT.

The chain couples TRBV11-2 to TRBJ2-7; D gene ambiguous. Germline values: CDR1 SGHAT, CDR2 FQNNGV. The CDR3 is 14 residues long. With 1 base removed from V and 7 bases from J, the gap between germline ends came to 14 bases. The CDR3 loop reads CASSLVGSYNEQYF. The CDR3 DNA reads TGTGCCAGCAGCTTAGTAGGATCGTACAATGAGCAGTACTTC. The whole variable domain, remainder taken from reference TRBV11-2 and TRBJ2-7, is EAGVAQSPRYKIIEKRQSVAFWCNPISGHATLYWYQQILGQGPKLLIQFQNNGVVDDSQLPKDRFSAERLKGVDSTLKIQPAKLEDSAVYLCASSLVGSYNEQYFGPGTRLTVT.

V usage is TRBV7-2 and J usage is TRBJ2-3, with 12 bases matching TRBD2. Losses at the gene ends were 3 bases for V and 4 bases for J; bases not matched to a gene: 11. The CDR3 is 18 amino acids. Germline CDR1 and CDR2: SGHTA and FQGNSA. CDR3 bases: TGTGCCAGCAGCTTCCTGACGCTAGCGGGGGGGCAGGCAGATACGCAGTATTTT. This translates into CASSFLTLAGGQADTQYF.

This clonotype was seen just once. The chain recombines TRBV20-1 with TRBJ2-2; the D gene is possibly TRBD1 (5 bases). V lost 2 bases, J lost 2 bases, and 15 bases lay in between. In germline, CDR1 is DFQATT, CDR2 SNEGSKA (reference sequence). CDR3 length: 16 amino acids. For the CDR3, the DNA is TGCAGTGCTAGACGCAACAGGAGCCTCAACACCGGGGAGCTGTTTTTT. Encoded protein: CSARRNRSLNTGELFF.

V and J are TRBV6-5 and TRBJ1-2; no firm D call. V was pared by 4 bases and J by 4 bases, with 25 bases between. The length of the CDR3 is 18 residues. Germline V gene data show CDR1 as MNHEY and CDR2 as SVGAGI. This chain's CDR3 is CASSSRTDVRMYGYGYTF. CDR3 DNA: TGTGCCAGCAGTTCCCGGACGGATGTTAGGATGTACGGCTATGGCTACACCTTC.